This T cell receptor (beta chain) appears in the sequencing data of a study of regulatory and conventional T cells in RAG deficiency. General observations from the study: Other subsets showed approximately 10-fold reductions, but Treg unique TCR beta sequences fell roughly 90-fold in these patients. Omenn CD25-high CD127-low cells may be activated cells, not true Tregs. Omenn patients showed >75% Treg-Tconv overlap and shorter CDR3 lengths.

The CDR3 runs 14 residues. CDR1 and CDR2 from the germline V gene are SGHAT and FQNNGV. V was clipped by 1 base and J by 8 bases, with 15 bases between them. TCRdb keeps only in-frame clones here, not all; method: immunoSEQ multiplex PCR. The profile shows roughly 34,000 clones, about three quarters of them singletons. Genomic DNA came from blood conventional CD4+ T cells gated CD25-low CD127-high. Turning to this clone: Antigen unknown.

In addition, the sample was reused for a study of regulatory T cells. That source notes: Amplification used 52 TRBV primers and 13 TRBJ primers.

This chain connects TRBV11-2 to TRBJ2-7; D may be TRBD2 (6 bases). The TCR comes from a human donor in good health. The source material was CD4+ effector T cells sorted from blood. CDR3 sequence reads: CASSLGDWRGKQYF. The CDR3 nucleotides read TGTGCCAGCAGCTTAGGGGACTGGAGAGGCAAGCAGTACTTC.